One and the same sample provided the 26 T cell receptor beta chains below, sequenced in a study of CD8 T cells in Susac syndrome. Random hexamers were used to reverse transcribe an amount of roughly 0.45 to 1 ug RNA. TCRdb processed the immunoSEQ multiplex PCR reads anew with MiXCR; each CDR3 protein has one entry. The table has tens of thousands of distinct CDR3 sequences, over 90% seen once. Material: CD8+ T cells from PBMCs. These receptors all come from a human donor in good health.

V and J are TRBV27 and TRBJ2-2; 9 bases map to TRBD2. J lost 7 bases, V lost 11 bases, and 8 bases had no gene match. CDR1 MNHEY and CDR2 SMNVEV come from the germline V gene (reference sequence). The CDR3 is made up of 13 amino acids. DNA of the CDR3: TGTGCCGCGGGGGCTAGCGGGAACGGGGAGCTGTTTTTT. Translation gives CAAGASGNGELFF.

The rearrangement uses TRBV9 and TRBJ2-1, with D unresolved. This CDR3 region has 14 residues. Trimming removed 0 bases from V and 6 bases from J, with 10 bases in between. Per the germline V gene, CDR1 is SGDLS and CDR2 is YYNGEE. CDR3 DNA sequence: TGTGCCAGCAGCGTAGCTTCCGGGTTCAATGAGCAGTTCTTC. Residues: CASSVASGFNEQFF.

The rearrangement links TRBV29-1 to TRBJ2-2, with D unclear. Germline V gene lookup returns CDR1 SQVTM and CDR2 ANQGSEA. This CDR3 has 12 residues. The DNA of the CDR3 is TGCAGTCTGAGCGCGAACACCGGGGAGCTGTTTTTT. The encoded protein is CSLSANTGELFF.

The chain has TRBV24-1 and TRBJ2-3, with D perhaps matching TRBD2 (5 bases). CDR1 and CDR2 from the germline V gene are KGHDR and SFDVKD. V lost 4 bases and J 6 bases, leaving 10 bases between the germline ends. CDR3 length: 13 amino acids. CDR3 residues: CATSEISVDTQYF. For the CDR3, the DNA is TGTGCCACCAGTGAAATTAGCGTGGATACGCAGTATTTT.

The V gene is TRBV12-3 or TRBV12-4, the J gene TRBJ1-2; 7 nucleotides agree with TRBD1. After removal of 3 bases from V and 7 bases from J, the junction contained 8 bases not matched to a gene. This CDR3 has 14 residues. CDR3 bases: TGTGCCAGCAGTTTCGGACAGGCGGTAACTGGCTACACCTTC. The encoded protein is CASSFGQAVTGYTF.

A word on this clonotype: At one of its ends the junction is not consistent with the germline gene, which may arise from a read error. The rearrangement uses TRBV6-5 and TRBJ1-3; D unresolved. The CDR3 runs to 16 residues. Germline V lookup: CDR1 MNHEY, CDR2 SVGAGI. As DNA, the CDR3 is TGTGCCAGCAATTACTCCGGCCAGTTCTCTGGAAACACCATATATTTT. Translated, it gives CASNYSGQFSGNTIYF.

The gene calls are TRBV4-1 and TRBJ2-5, with 12 bases lining up with TRBD2. Germline values: CDR1 MGHRA, CDR2 YSYEKL. This CDR3 contains 16 residues. The V and J ends lost 5 bases and 7 bases, in that order; junction bases with no gene match: 11. The CDR3 loop reads CASSSRLAGAPGTQYF. The CDR3 nucleotides read TGCGCCAGCAGCTCCCGACTAGCGGGGGCTCCGGGGACCCAGTACTTC.

This clonotype occurred once. This chain joins TRBV27 and TRBJ2-7; 8 bases align to TRBD2. Germline assignment: CDR1 MNHEY and CDR2 SMNVEV (reference sequence). This CDR3 contains 14 residues. Losses at the gene ends were 8 bases for V and 11 bases for J; bases not matched to a gene: 17. In DNA, the CDR3 is TGTGCCAGCGTTCGAAGGACTAGCCTTTCGAACGAGTACGTC. The encoded protein is CASVRRTSLSNEYV.

The chain uses TRBV27 and TRBJ1-4, with no clear D. Germline V CDR1 and CDR2: MNHEY, SMNVEV (reference sequence). V lost 6 bases and J 3 bases, leaving 2 bases between the germline ends. The CDR3 has 11 amino acids. Here the CDR3 reads CASRANEKLFF. CDR3 DNA: TGTGCCAGCAGGGCTAATGAAAAACTGTTTTTT. The complete variable domain, with remaining parts taken from reference TRBV27 and TRBJ1-4, reads EAQVTQNPRYLITVTGKKLTVTCSQNMNHEYMSWYRQDPGLGLRQIYYSMNVEVTDKGDVPEGYKVSRKEKRNFPLILESPSPNQTSLYFCASRANEKLFFGSGTQLSVL.

The CDR3 DNA reads as TGTGCCAGCAGTTCTCGGACAGGGGGGAACATTCAGTACTTC. It translates to CASSSRTGGNIQYF. The rearrangement links TRBV27 to TRBJ2-4; 10 bases line up with TRBD1. The ends lost 4 bases at V and 7 bases at J; junction bases unmatched: 4. The germline V gene has CDR1 MNHEY and CDR2 SMNVEV (reference sequence). There are 14 residues in the CDR3.

This chain connects TRBV13 to TRBJ2-5; 9 bases are a match to TRBD2. This CDR3 is 16 amino acids long. Germline V CDR1 and CDR2: PRHDT, FYEKMQ (reference sequence). V trimming: 6 bases; J trimming: 4 bases; junction bases outside the gene matches: 12. DNA of the CDR3: TGTGCCAGCAGTTCAAGGGCGGGGGGGCCCCGAGAGACCCAGTACTTC. Residues: CASSSRAGGPRETQYF.

J is TRBJ2-1 and V is TRBV5-6, with D uncertain. The CDR3 is 10 amino acids. CDR1 is SGHDT and CDR2 is YYEEEE in the germline V gene. V dropped 7 bases and J dropped 6 bases, with 5 bases sitting between them. CDR3 in DNA: TGTGCCAGCTTCGGCAATGAGCAGTTCTTC. Its protein product is CASFGNEQFF.

This clonotype has only one observation. This chain connects TRBV3-1 to TRBJ1-2, with D maybe TRBD1 (5 bases). With 2 bases removed from V and 5 bases from J, the gap between germline ends came to 18 bases. This CDR3 comprises 16 residues. Germline V gene data show CDR1 as LGHDT and CDR2 as YNNKEL (reference sequence). The CDR3 protein is CASSQHVSEGRYGYTF. CDR3 sequence (DNA): TGTGCCAGCAGCCAACACGTCAGTGAGGGGAGATATGGCTACACCTTC.

The CDR3 region has the DNA TGTGCCACCAGCAGAGATCGAGCTGAAGAGACCCAGTACTTC. Translated: CATSRDRAEETQYF. The V call is TRBV15, the J call TRBJ2-5; D gene ambiguous. V lost 0 bases to trimming and J lost 3 bases, with 8 bases between them. The CDR3 runs to 14 residues. The V gene's germline CDR1 is LNHNV and CDR2 YYDKDF (reference sequence).

This chain joins TRBV9 and TRBJ1-5; D is undetermined. The CDR3 runs 12 residues. Trimming removed 0 bases from V and 4 bases from J, with 2 bases in between. The germline V gene has CDR1 SGDLS and CDR2 YYNGEE. CDR3 sequence reads: CASSVGNQPQHF. The CDR3 DNA sequence: TGTGCCAGCAGCGTAGGGAATCAGCCCCAGCATTTT. The entire variable domain, with the rest obtained from reference TRBV9 and TRBJ1-5, is as follows: DSGVTQTPKHLITATGQRVTLRCSPRSGDLSVYWYQQSLDQGLQFLIQYYNGEERAKGNILERFSAQQFPDLHSELNLSSLELGDSALYFCASSVGNQPQHFGDGTRLSIL.

The rearrangement joins TRBV6-5 to TRBJ2-2; D possibly uses TRBD1 or TRBD2 (5 bases each). Germline values: CDR1 MNHEY, CDR2 SVGAGI. The V end lost 2 bases, the J end lost 2 bases, and 18 bases lay between the germline ends. The CDR3 extends over 18 amino acids. The chain's CDR3 is CASSYEEGRPVNTGELFF. CDR3 nucleotide sequence: TGTGCCAGCAGTTACGAAGAGGGACGACCCGTAAACACCGGGGAGCTGTTTTTT.

The chain couples TRBV27 to TRBJ2-6; possibly TRBD1 for D (5 bases). The CDR3 runs 16 residues. CDR1 is MNHEY, CDR2 SMNVEV, per germline (reference sequence). V lost 5 bases to trimming and J lost 4 bases, with 15 bases between them. The CDR3 is CASSGQQGAGANVLTF. CDR3 DNA sequence: TGTGCCAGCAGTGGTCAGCAGGGTGCCGGGGCCAACGTCCTGACTTTC.

This chain joins TRBV5-1 and TRBJ2-3, with 8 bases matching TRBD1. The V and J ends lost 3 bases and 1 base, in that order; junction bases with no gene match: 1. Per germline, CDR1 SGHRS and CDR2 YFSETQ. The CDR3 sequence is 14 residues long. The CDR3: CASSWGQGTDTQYF. CDR3 sequence (DNA): TGCGCCAGCAGCTGGGGACAGGGCACAGATACGCAGTATTTT.

This clonotype was recorded a few times. The chain combines TRBV19 with TRBJ2-1, with 12 bases lining up with TRBD2. The junction had 1 base not matched to a gene; V was cut back by 7 bases and J by 3 bases. Germline CDR1 reads LNHDA; CDR2 reads SQIVND (reference sequence). CDR3 length equals 14 residues. The CDR3 nucleotides are TGTGCCAGTACTAGCGGGGGGGACTACAATGAGCAGTTCTTC. It encodes CASTSGGDYNEQFF.

The CDR3 spells CASSPLGLAPTDTQYF. In nucleotides, the CDR3 is TGCGCCAGCAGCCCATTGGGACTAGCACCCACAGATACGCAGTATTTT. The chain employs TRBV4-1 and TRBJ2-3, with TRBD2 identical over 9 bases. Germline trimming cut 4 bases from V and 2 bases from J; bases unmatched to any gene: 7. The CDR3 length is 16 residues. Germline V gives CDR1 MGHRA, CDR2 YSYEKL.

V is TRBV4-2 and J is TRBJ1-5; no reliable D call. V gave up 0 bases and J gave up 4 bases, with 7 bases separating them. Germline values: CDR1 LGHNA, CDR2 YNFKEQ. The CDR3 length is 14 residues. As DNA, the CDR3 is TGTGCCAGCAGCCAAGAGGCCGCAAATCAGCCCCAGCATTTT. Translated: CASSQEAANQPQHF.

The gene calls are TRBV6-6 and TRBJ2-1; no clear D gene. V was pared by 2 bases and J by 5 bases, with 10 bases between. This CDR3 is 14 amino acids long. Germline V gene sequence: CDR1 MNHNY, CDR2 SVGAGI (reference sequence). CDR3 DNA sequence: TGTGCCAGCAGTTACGGGGTAATCGACAATGAGCAGTTCTTC. It is translated as CASSYGVIDNEQFF.

The CDR3 coding sequence is TGTGCCAGCAGTTTGGCCAGCCCATACAATGAGCAGTTCTTC. Protein: CASSLASPYNEQFF. The rearrangement joins TRBV27 to TRBJ2-1; D is unclear. There are 14 residues in the CDR3. CDR1 is MNHEY, CDR2 SMNVEV, per germline (reference sequence). V lost 3 bases and J 4 bases, leaving 10 bases between the germline ends.

The chain is built from TRBV20-1 and TRBJ2-1, with 8 bases that match TRBD2. The germline V gene encodes CDR1 DFQATT and CDR2 SNEGSKA (reference sequence). The ends lost 2 bases at V and 4 bases at J; junction bases unmatched: 7. This CDR3 is 15 amino acids long. As DNA, the CDR3 is TGCAGTGCTAGACGGCGGGGGGCCACTTACAATGAGCAGTTCTTC. It specifies CSARRRGATYNEQFF.

The chain combines TRBV7-8 with TRBJ2-7; 9 bases map to TRBD1. J was trimmed by 2 bases and V by 2 bases; bases with no gene match: 10. CDR3 length: 17 amino acids. The V gene's germline CDR1 is SGHVS and CDR2 FQNEAQ. Here the CDR3 DNA reads TGTGCCAGCAGCTTACCAGCCAGGACAGGGGATCCCTACGAGCAGTACTTC. Protein product: CASSLPARTGDPYEQYF. Supplemented by reference TRBV7-8 and TRBJ2-7, the full variable domain reads GAGVSQSPRYKVAKRGQDVALRCDPISGHVSLFWYQQALGQGPEFLTYFQNEAQLDKSGLPSDRFFAERPEGSVSTLKIQRTQQEDSAVYLCASSLPARTGDPYEQYFGPGTRLTVT.

CDR3 sequence: CASSFGRQETQYF. The DNA of the CDR3 is TGTGCCAGCAGTTTTGGCAGGCAAGAGACCCAGTACTTC. This rearrangement joins TRBV27 to TRBJ2-5; unclear D gene. In germline, CDR1 is MNHEY, CDR2 SMNVEV (reference sequence). The CDR3 sequence is 13 residues long. V lost 3 bases, J lost 2 bases, and 7 bases lay in between.